The rows below give T cell receptor beta chains drawn from one sample of a study of breast tumors, draining lymph nodes, adjacent tissues. TCRdb fed the multiplex PCR reads into MiXCR, producing one record per CDR3 protein. The sample shows 20,000 or so distinct CDR3 sequences, roughly 30% of them seen only once. Sample: breast tumor tissue. These receptors were obtained from a female donor with breast cancer. Some clones in this sample may be carry-over from other donors' samples. The CDR3 runs from the conserved cysteine through the conserved F or W. Each record gives: CDR3 length, J gene, V gene, clone size, D gene, CDR3 DNA, CDR3 protein. D genes are given only for firm matches. Clone size is not always given. Where it is, it says once, few, many or a class for expanded clones.

CDR3 length: 9; J gene: TRBJ1-2; V gene: TRBV7-9; clone size: many; D gene: NA; CDR3 DNA: TGTGCCAGCGGTGGGGGCTACACCTTC; CDR3 protein: CASGGGYTF
CDR3 length: 13; J gene: TRBJ2-5; V gene: TRBV25-1; clone size: many; D gene: NA; CDR3 DNA: TGTGCCAGCTGTAGGAGGAGCGGAGAGACCCAGTACTTC; CDR3 protein: CASCRRSGETQYF
CDR3 length: 14; J gene: TRBJ2-7; V gene: TRBV4-3; clone size: many; D gene: NA; CDR3 DNA: TGCGCCAGCAGCCAAGCGAACGCGGCCTACGAGCAGTACTTC; CDR3 protein: CASSQANAAYEQYF
CDR3 length: 14; J gene: TRBJ2-1; V gene: TRBV20-1; clone size: medium-sized; D gene: TRBD2; CDR3 DNA: TGCAGTGCCCGCGGGCTAGCGGGTTACAATGAGCAGTTCTTC; CDR3 protein: CSARGLAGYNEQFF
CDR3 length: 11; J gene: TRBJ2-5; V gene: TRBV6-2/TRBV6-3; clone size: many; D gene: NA; CDR3 DNA: TGTGCCAGCAGTTACGAGGTGACCCAGTACTTC; CDR3 protein: CASSYEVTQYF
CDR3 length: 15; J gene: TRBJ1-1; V gene: TRBV10-3; clone size: NA; D gene: TRBD1; CDR3 DNA: TGTGCCATCAGTAGGGGGACAGGAATGAACACTGAAGCTTTCTTT; CDR3 protein: CAISRGTGMNTEAFF
CDR3 length: 16; J gene: TRBJ2-1; V gene: TRBV24-1; clone size: NA; D gene: NA; CDR3 DNA: TGTGCCACCAGTGATTCGGGGGCGAGCTCCTACAATGAGCAGTTCTTC; CDR3 protein: CATSDSGASSYNEQFF
CDR3 length: 13; J gene: TRBJ1-1; V gene: TRBV9; clone size: once; D gene: NA; CDR3 DNA: TGTGCCAGCAGCGTAGATTTTGGGGCCGAAGCTTTCTTT; CDR3 protein: CASSVDFGAEAFF
CDR3 length: 13; J gene: TRBJ1-5; V gene: TRBV2; clone size: NA; D gene: TRBD1; CDR3 DNA: TGTGCCAGCAGTGGACAGGGCGGTCAGCCCCAGCATTTT; CDR3 protein: CASSGQGGQPQHF
CDR3 length: 13; J gene: TRBJ1-4; V gene: TRBV15; clone size: NA; D gene: TRBD1; CDR3 DNA: TGTGCCACTGGGACAGAGAGTAATGAAAAACTGTTTTTT; CDR3 protein: CATGTESNEKLFF
CDR3 length: 14; J gene: TRBJ1-2; V gene: TRBV12-3/TRBV12-4; clone size: many; D gene: NA; CDR3 DNA: TGTGCCAGCAGTTCCGGGACAATCAACTATGGCTACACCTTC; CDR3 protein: CASSSGTINYGYTF
CDR3 length: 16; J gene: TRBJ1-3; V gene: TRBV7-9; clone size: many; D gene: NA; CDR3 DNA: TGTGCCAGCAGCTCTCTACAGTTACACTCTGGAAACACCATATATTTT; CDR3 protein: CASSSLQLHSGNTIYF
CDR3 length: 16; J gene: TRBJ2-2; V gene: TRBV11-3; clone size: many; D gene: TRBD2; CDR3 DNA: TGTGCCAGCAGCTTGACTAGCGGGAGTGGGACCGGGGAGCTGTTTTTT; CDR3 protein: CASSLTSGSGTGELFF
CDR3 length: 16; J gene: TRBJ1-2; V gene: TRBV12-3/TRBV12-4; clone size: many; D gene: NA; CDR3 DNA: TGTGCCAGCAGTTTAGTCGCAGGGCGAGCTAACTATGGCTACACCTTC; CDR3 protein: CASSLVAGRANYGYTF